A selection of T cell receptor beta chains follows, all from one sample in a study of preoperative IRX-2 immunotherapy in early breast cancer. Method: immunoSEQ multiplex PCR; TCRdb's copy keeps in-frame clones and lacks some. The repertoire includes fewer than 30,000 clones, around 91% of them detected once, and approximately 9.9% sits in the top ten. Specimen collection occurred from a patient treated with IRX-2 immunotherapy. All receptors derive from a human donor with breast cancer. Each CDR3 is given with its conserved first and last residue. D genes are given only for firm matches. Size is omitted from some rows. Given values are once, few, many or a class for expanded clones.

>TRBD2|TRBJ2-7|NA|TRBV2
CASIRSGRAQEQYF
TGTGCCAGCATACGGAGCGGGAGGGCCCAGGAGCAGTACTTC
>NA|TRBJ2-6|once|TRBV7-2
CASSLFRLSGANVLTF
TGTGCCAGCAGCTTATTCCGGCTCTCTGGGGCCAACGTCCTGACTTTC
>NA|TRBJ2-1|NA|TRBV7-9
CASSLQSNEQFF
TGTGCCAGCAGCCTCCAGAGCAATGAGCAGTTCTTC
>TRBD1|TRBJ1-1|NA|TRBV19
CASGMTGWTEAFF
TGTGCCAGTGGAATGACAGGGTGGACTGAAGCTTTCTTT
>NA|TRBJ1-1|few|TRBV4-1
CASSEGNTEAFF
TGCGCCAGCAGCGAAGGGAACACTGAAGCTTTCTTT
>NA|TRBJ2-5|NA|TRBV7-2
CASGRGGSLQETQYF
TGTGCCAGCGGGAGGGGGGGGTCCCTCCAAGAGACCCAGTACTTC
>NA|TRBJ2-2|NA|TRBV5-1
CASSRIGATNTGELFF
TGCGCCAGCAGCAGGATCGGGGCGACGAACACCGGGGAGCTGTTTTTT
>TRBD1|TRBJ1-2|NA|TRBV7-8
CASSSGQWNYGYTF
TGTGCCAGCAGCTCGGGACAGTGGAACTATGGCTACACCTTC
>TRBD1|TRBJ1-1|NA|TRBV5-6
CTSSRDRGHGAFF
TGTACCAGCAGCCGAGACAGGGGGCATGGAGCTTTCTTT
>TRBD1|TRBJ2-1|NA|TRBV19
CASRWTGGSGEQFF
TGTGCCAGTCGATGGACAGGGGGCAGCGGTGAGCAGTTCTTC
>NA|TRBJ1-6|NA|TRBV7-8
CASSLSQGNSPLHF
TGTGCCAGCAGCTTAAGCCAGGGAAATTCACCCCTCCACTTT
>NA|TRBJ2-7|once|TRBV19
CASSMNQEQYF
TGTGCCAGTAGTATGAACCAGGAGCAGTACTTC
>TRBD2|TRBJ2-5|NA|TRBV13
CASREAGGGETQYF
TGTGCCAGCAGAGAAGCGGGGGGGGGAGAGACCCAGTACTTC
>TRBD2|TRBJ2-3|NA|TRBV19
CASLPAGSTDTQYF
TGTGCCAGTCTCCCAGCGGGGAGCACAGATACGCAGTATTTT
>TRBD1|TRBJ2-7|NA|TRBV6-1
CASNSGTGARYEQYF
TGTGCCAGCAACTCCGGGACAGGGGCCCGATACGAGCAGTACTTC
>TRBD2|TRBJ2-2|once|TRBV27
CASSLSGLAGAADSGELFF
TGTGCCAGCAGTTTATCGGGGCTAGCGGGGGCCGCCGATTCCGGGGAGCTGTTTTTT
>NA|TRBJ2-5|NA|TRBV5-1
CASSLDDIQETQYF
TGCGCCAGCAGCTTGGATGACATCCAAGAGACCCAGTACTTC
>NA|TRBJ1-1|NA|TRBV12-5
CASGLVPEDTEAFF
TGTGCTAGTGGTTTGGTACCAGAAGACACTGAAGCTTTCTTT
>TRBD1|TRBJ2-2|NA|TRBV7-7
CASSLSDRGLRGELFF
TGTGCCAGCAGCTTATCCGACAGGGGTCTACGAGGGGAGCTGTTTTTT
>NA|TRBJ2-2|NA|TRBV10-3
CAISESLGELFF
TGTGCCATCAGTGAGTCCCTCGGGGAGCTGTTTTTT
>NA|TRBJ2-1|NA|TRBV7-6
CASSLGEFSDEQFF
TGTGCCAGCAGCTTAGGGGAGTTTTCGGATGAGCAGTTCTTC
>NA|TRBJ2-7|NA|TRBV7-2
CASSLPGIVHEQYF
TGTGCCAGCAGCTTACCAGGGATCGTACACGAGCAGTACTTC
>TRBD1|TRBJ2-3|NA|TRBV19
CASSMGQGFGTQYF
TGTGCCAGTAGTATGGGACAGGGGTTCGGTACGCAGTATTTT
>NA|TRBJ2-1|NA|TRBV7-2
CASSLVGFYNEQFF
TGTGCCAGCAGCTTAGTCGGATTTTACAATGAGCAGTTCTTC
>TRBD1|TRBJ1-1|NA|TRBV29-1
CSRTGANTEAFF
TGCAGTAGGACAGGGGCGAACACTGAAGCTTTCTTT
>NA|TRBJ2-7|NA|TRBV27
CASSSRHEQYF
TGTGCCAGCAGTTCGAGGCACGAGCAGTACTTC
>NA|TRBJ2-7|NA|TRBV9
CASSEGPGTYEQYF
TGTGCCAGCAGCGAGGGCCCCGGGACCTACGAGCAGTACTTC
>NA|TRBJ1-1|NA|TRBV10-1
CASSESIGTEAFF
TGCGCCAGCAGTGAGTCGATAGGCACTGAAGCTTTCTTT
>TRBD1|TRBJ2-7|NA|TRBV7-2
CASSIWPGQAYEQYF
TGTGCCAGCAGCATATGGCCCGGACAGGCCTACGAGCAGTACTTC
>NA|TRBJ2-2|NA|TRBV30
CAWRGWSTGELFF
TGTGCCTGGAGGGGTTGGAGCACCGGGGAGCTGTTTTTT
>NA|TRBJ1-2|NA|TRBV30
CAWSVVMGGNGYTF
TGTGCCTGGAGTGTAGTAATGGGGGGCAATGGCTACACCTTC
>TRBD2|TRBJ2-5|NA|TRBV10-2
CASRTGLAGGETQYF
TGCGCCAGCAGAACGGGACTAGCCGGGGGAGAGACCCAGTACTTC
>TRBD1|TRBJ2-1|NA|TRBV7-2
CASSSGTGAYNEQFF
TGTGCCAGCAGCTCGGGGACAGGGGCGTACAATGAGCAGTTCTTC
>NA|TRBJ1-1|once|TRBV2
CASSGPEETEAFF
TGTGCCAGCAGTGGCCCAGAGGAGACTGAAGCTTTCTTT
>NA|TRBJ1-1|NA|TRBV16
CASSHDRGAFF
TGTGCCAGCAGCCATGATAGGGGAGCTTTCTTT
>TRBD1|TRBJ1-1|NA|TRBV6-1
CASTLQGRDTEAFF
TGTGCCAGCACCCTACAGGGGAGGGACACTGAAGCTTTCTTT
>NA|TRBJ1-5|NA|TRBV19
CASRRGVQEYNQPQHF
TGTGCCAGTAGGAGGGGGGTACAGGAGTACAATCAGCCCCAGCATTTT
>NA|TRBJ1-3|once|TRBV14
CASSRKDRLDTIYF
TGTGCCAGCAGCCGAAAAGACAGGTTGGACACCATATATTTT
>NA|TRBJ1-4|NA|TRBV5-4
CASSLDSNNEKLFF
TGTGCCAGCAGCTTGGACAGCAATAATGAAAAACTGTTTTTT
>TRBD2|TRBJ2-5|NA|TRBV15
CATTEGLAGDQETQYF
TGTGCCACCACCGAGGGACTAGCGGGAGACCAAGAGACCCAGTACTTC
>TRBD2|TRBJ2-1|NA|TRBV10-2
CASSERYLAGLISSYNEQFF
TGCGCCAGCAGTGAAAGGTATCTAGCGGGGCTAATTAGCTCCTACAATGAGCAGTTCTTC
>NA|TRBJ2-3|NA|TRBV11-3
CASSLQEDTQYF
TGTGCCAGCAGCTTACAGGAAGATACGCAGTATTTT
>NA|TRBJ2-7|NA|TRBV7-9
CASSVGGKSYEQYF
TGTGCCAGCAGCGTAGGGGGTAAATCCTACGAGCAGTACTTC
>NA|TRBJ2-1|NA|TRBV19
CASSSGGSYNEQFF
TGTGCCAGTAGTTCTGGCGGATCCTACAATGAGCAGTTCTTC
>NA|TRBJ1-6|NA|TRBV11-2
CASSETGFSPLHF
TGTGCCAGCAGCGAAACAGGATTTTCACCCCTCCACTTT
>NA|TRBJ1-2|NA|TRBV7-9
CASSLAELRRRHGYTF
TGTGCCAGCAGCTTAGCAGAGTTACGCAGGCGCCATGGCTACACCTTC
>NA|TRBJ1-6|NA|TRBV5-1
CASSSGFYNSPLHF
TGCGCCAGCAGCTCAGGGTTCTATAATTCACCCCTCCACTTT
>TRBD1|TRBJ1-4|NA|TRBV7-9
CASLTDRAEPTNEKLFF
TGTGCCAGCCTGACGGACAGGGCCGAACCAACTAATGAAAAACTGTTTTTT
>NA|TRBJ1-6|NA|TRBV5-1
CASSLDSQLYNSPLHF
TGCGCCAGCAGCTTGGACAGCCAGCTCTATAATTCACCCCTCCACTTT
>TRBD2|TRBJ2-3|NA|TRBV7-9
CASSSPGLGTDTQYF
TGTGCCAGCAGCTCTCCCGGACTAGGAACAGATACGCAGTATTTT
>TRBD1|TRBJ2-7|NA|TRBV6-1
CASSERGTGIFSYEQYF
TGTGCCAGCAGTGAAAGAGGGACAGGTATATTCTCCTACGAGCAGTACTTC
>TRBD1|TRBJ2-7|NA|TRBV27
CASSLAGTGVYEQYF
TGTGCCAGCAGTTTGGCCGGGACAGGGGTTTACGAGCAGTACTTC
>TRBD2|TRBJ2-5|NA|TRBV19
CASSRTGGETQYF
TGTGCCAGTAGTAGGACGGGGGGAGAGACCCAGTACTTC
>NA|TRBJ1-1|few|TRBV2
CASSENSYNTEAFF
TGTGCCAGCAGTGAAAACAGTTATAACACTGAAGCTTTCTTT
>TRBD2|TRBJ2-7|NA|TRBV6-5
CASSSSGEYEQYF
TGTGCCAGCAGTTCTAGCGGGGAATACGAGCAGTACTTC